A selection of T cell receptor beta chains follows, all from one sample in a study of cytotoxic CD8 clonotypes in ibrutinib-treated CLL. The data were produced by immunoSEQ multiplex PCR, yet TCRdb's version contains in-frame clones alone and is incomplete. The sample carries under 300,000 clones, roughly 74% recorded once. The starting material was PBMCs, obtained after 24 months of ibrutinib treatment. These receptor sequences come from a human donor with chronic lymphocytic leukemia. CDR3s include the opening cysteine and the closing phenylalanine or tryptophan. The D gene is left open where the match is weak. Where a row states a size, it is once, few, many or the class of an expanded clone; other rows omit it.

J gene	clone size	D gene	V gene	CDR3 protein
TRBJ1-1	.	.	TRBV28	CASSPFKADTEAFF
TRBJ2-7	few	TRBD2	TRBV4-2	CASSPRLAGPYEQYF
TRBJ1-6	.	TRBD1	TRBV5-1	CASSLGGGHSPLHF
TRBJ2-2	.	.	TRBV21-1	CASARDSNNVGELFF
TRBJ2-7	.	.	TRBV9	CASSARAEGPYEQYF
TRBJ2-7	.	TRBD2	TRBV6-5	CASSRGTSGIYEQYF
TRBJ1-5	.	.	TRBV5-1	CASSTMGGNQPQHF
TRBJ1-5	.	.	TRBV18	CASSPSARGNQPQHF
TRBJ2-7	.	.	TRBV18	CASSRGDYEQYF
TRBJ1-2	few	TRBD1	TRBV4-1	CASSQAEGTGGRGYTF
TRBJ2-7	.	TRBD2	TRBV7-9	CASSFASGSSYEQYF
TRBJ1-1	.	.	TRBV29-1	CSVSDGDTEAFF
TRBJ1-1	once	.	TRBV19	CASIGAESTEAFF
TRBJ2-5	.	.	TRBV4-2	CASSLMGSQETQYF
TRBJ2-1	.	.	TRBV29-1	CSVEGPKGRSNNEQFF
TRBJ1-1	.	.	TRBV7-8	CASSSLWGRGTEAFF
TRBJ2-6	once	.	TRBV4-3	CASSQFHREPGANVLTF
TRBJ1-5	few	TRBD1	TRBV5-1	CASSLEGARNQPQHF
TRBJ2-3	.	TRBD2	TRBV5-4	CASSLGDYANTQYF
TRBJ2-7	.	.	TRBV5-1	CASSFTGLAYEQYF
TRBJ2-1	few	.	TRBV4-3	CASSQTQITEQFF
TRBJ2-7	.	TRBD1	TRBV7-9	CASSDRDRVLVEQYF
TRBJ2-1	.	.	TRBV18	CASSPLGGSYNEQFF
TRBJ2-7	.	.	TRBV10-3	CAISESRALAVYEQYF
TRBJ2-1	.	.	TRBV7-2	CASSLVYGTTDEQFF
TRBJ1-4	.	.	TRBV28	CASSPGTRGEKLFF
TRBJ2-3	.	TRBD2	TRBV11-2	CASSLPILASGADTQYF
TRBJ2-5	.	TRBD1	TRBV6-4	CASSEIGGIGETQYF
TRBJ2-3	.	.	TRBV27	CASSQRDTQYF
TRBJ2-2	.	TRBD2	TRBV2	CASSQGLAGTGELFF
TRBJ2-2	few	TRBD1	TRBV5-1	CASSPGQGAKAGELFF